A selection of T cell receptor beta chains follows, all from one sample in a study of radiation and T cells in renal cell carcinoma. TCRdb's table, derived via immunoSEQ multiplex PCR, lists solely in-frame clones and lacks some. The sample carries around 140,000 clones, less than 90% recorded once. Source: blood, taken from a patient whose treatment included radiotherapy and nephrectomy. Receptors were obtained from a woman in her 50s with renal cell carcinoma. CDR3s include the opening cysteine and the closing phenylalanine or tryptophan. Each record gives: clone size, D gene, V gene, J gene, CDR3 DNA, CDR3 protein. The D gene is left open where the match is weak. Where a row states a size, it is once, few, many or the class of an expanded clone; other rows omit it.

clone_size: NA
d_call: NA
v_call: TRBV27
j_call: TRBJ2-2
cdr3_nt: TGTGCCAGCAGTTCCGGGACGGTAAACACCGGGGAGCTGTTTTTT
cdr3_aa: CASSSGTVNTGELFF

clone_size: NA
d_call: TRBD2
v_call: TRBV5-6
j_call: TRBJ2-1
cdr3_nt: TGTGCCAGCAGCTTGCTAGCGGGGGGGACCTACAATGAGCAGTTCTTC
cdr3_aa: CASSLLAGGTYNEQFF

clone_size: few
d_call: NA
v_call: TRBV5-1
j_call: TRBJ1-2
cdr3_nt: TGCGCCAGCAGCGGTGGACAAACGAGGAACTATGGCTACACCTTC
cdr3_aa: CASSGGQTRNYGYTF

clone_size: NA
d_call: NA
v_call: TRBV7-6
j_call: TRBJ2-5
cdr3_nt: TGTGCCAGCAGCTACGGAGGGCAGTCTGAGACCCAGTACTTC
cdr3_aa: CASSYGGQSETQYF

clone_size: NA
d_call: NA
v_call: TRBV9
j_call: TRBJ1-2
cdr3_nt: TGTGCCAGCAGCGCTCTGGCAGCAGCTAACTATGGCTACACCTTC
cdr3_aa: CASSALAAANYGYTF

clone_size: NA
d_call: NA
v_call: TRBV7-2
j_call: TRBJ1-1
cdr3_nt: TGTGCCAGCAGCTTTGAAGGAGGAAGGAACACTGAAGCTTTCTTT
cdr3_aa: CASSFEGGRNTEAFF

clone_size: NA
d_call: TRBD2
v_call: TRBV2
j_call: TRBJ2-1
cdr3_nt: TGTGCCAGCAGTGAAGCTAGCGGGGGGATAGATGAGCAGTTCTTC
cdr3_aa: CASSEASGGIDEQFF

clone_size: NA
d_call: NA
v_call: TRBV30
j_call: TRBJ2-2
cdr3_nt: TGTGCCTGGAGTCTTACGGTCGGGGAGCTGTTTTTT
cdr3_aa: CAWSLTVGELFF

clone_size: NA
d_call: NA
v_call: TRBV5-1
j_call: TRBJ2-3
cdr3_nt: TGCGCCAGCAGCTTGGGGGGTAGTGAAGATACGCAGTATTTT
cdr3_aa: CASSLGGSEDTQYF

clone_size: NA
d_call: NA
v_call: TRBV10-3
j_call: TRBJ2-5
cdr3_nt: TGTGCCATCAGTGAGAATCGGGAGACCCAGTACTTC
cdr3_aa: CAISENRETQYF

clone_size: NA
d_call: NA
v_call: TRBV6-6
j_call: TRBJ1-4
cdr3_nt: TGTGCCAGCAGTATGGACGGACCACAAGGAGAAAAACTGTTTTTT
cdr3_aa: CASSMDGPQGEKLFF

clone_size: NA
d_call: NA
v_call: TRBV6-6
j_call: TRBJ2-3
cdr3_nt: TGTGCCAGCAGTTACGGTCGTTGGGATACGCAGTATTTT
cdr3_aa: CASSYGRWDTQYF

clone_size: NA
d_call: NA
v_call: TRBV6-5
j_call: TRBJ2-7
cdr3_nt: TGTGCCAGCAGTTACTTCGGATCCGAGCAGTACTTC
cdr3_aa: CASSYFGSEQYF

clone_size: once
d_call: TRBD1
v_call: TRBV15
j_call: TRBJ2-5
cdr3_nt: TGTGCCACCAGCAGAGATTCGGGACAGGGGACCCAGTACTTC
cdr3_aa: CATSRDSGQGTQYF

clone_size: once
d_call: NA
v_call: TRBV7-3
j_call: TRBJ1-1
cdr3_nt: TGTGCCAGCAGCGTTCAGGGGTCGAACACTGAAGCTTTCTTT
cdr3_aa: CASSVQGSNTEAFF

clone_size: NA
d_call: NA
v_call: TRBV2
j_call: TRBJ2-1
cdr3_nt: TGTGCCAGTTGGAGGGGAAAGCAGTTCTTC
cdr3_aa: CASWRGKQFF

clone_size: once
d_call: NA
v_call: TRBV6-5
j_call: TRBJ1-5
cdr3_nt: TGTGCCAGCAGTTACTCGATCAACGGGAATCAGCCCCAGCATTTT
cdr3_aa: CASSYSINGNQPQHF

clone_size: NA
d_call: TRBD2
v_call: TRBV7-2
j_call: TRBJ2-5
cdr3_nt: TGTGCCAGCAGCCGACTACTAGCGGGGGCAAACTTCCAAGAGACCCAGTACTTC
cdr3_aa: CASSRLLAGANFQETQYF

clone_size: NA
d_call: TRBD2
v_call: TRBV11-2
j_call: TRBJ2-5
cdr3_nt: TGTGCCAGCACATTGGCGGGAGCTGAGGAGACCCAGTACTTC
cdr3_aa: CASTLAGAEETQYF

clone_size: NA
d_call: TRBD1
v_call: TRBV2
j_call: TRBJ1-2
cdr3_nt: TGTGCCAGCAGTAAAAGGGACAGGGGGCAACACACCTTC
cdr3_aa: CASSKRDRGQHTF

clone_size: NA
d_call: NA
v_call: TRBV5-6
j_call: TRBJ2-5
cdr3_nt: TGTGCCAGCAGCCGCCCCAGCCAAGAGACCCAGTACTTC
cdr3_aa: CASSRPSQETQYF

clone_size: NA
d_call: NA
v_call: TRBV6-5
j_call: TRBJ1-5
cdr3_nt: TGTGCCAGCAGTTACAGTCGGGGTTATCCGCCCCAGCATTTT
cdr3_aa: CASSYSRGYPPQHF

clone_size: NA
d_call: TRBD1
v_call: TRBV5-1
j_call: TRBJ2-7
cdr3_nt: TGCGCCAGCAGCTTGGGACAGGGGAACATCTACGAGCAGTACTTC
cdr3_aa: CASSLGQGNIYEQYF

clone_size: NA
d_call: TRBD1
v_call: TRBV11-3
j_call: TRBJ2-5
cdr3_nt: TGTGCCAGCAGCGCCGGGACAGGAGAAGAGACCCAGTACTTC
cdr3_aa: CASSAGTGEETQYF

clone_size: NA
d_call: NA
v_call: TRBV2
j_call: TRBJ1-2
cdr3_nt: TGTGCCAGCAGTGAAATGGAAGGAGGCTATGGCTACACCTTC
cdr3_aa: CASSEMEGGYGYTF